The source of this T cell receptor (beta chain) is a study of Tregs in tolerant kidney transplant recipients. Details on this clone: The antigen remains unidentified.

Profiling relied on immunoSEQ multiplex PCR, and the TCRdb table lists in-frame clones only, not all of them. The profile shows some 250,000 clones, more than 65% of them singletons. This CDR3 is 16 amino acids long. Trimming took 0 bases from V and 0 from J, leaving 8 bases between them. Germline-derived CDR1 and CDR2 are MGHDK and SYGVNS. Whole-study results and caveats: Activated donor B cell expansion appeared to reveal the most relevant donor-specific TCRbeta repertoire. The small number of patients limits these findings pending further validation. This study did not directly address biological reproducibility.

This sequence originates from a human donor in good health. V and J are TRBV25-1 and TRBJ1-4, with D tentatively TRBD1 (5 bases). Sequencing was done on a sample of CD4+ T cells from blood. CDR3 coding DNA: TGTGCCAGCAGTGAATATAGGGGAGCAACTAATGAAAAACTGTTTTTT. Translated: CASSEYRGATNEKLFF.